Listed below are T cell receptor beta chains from one sample, sequenced in a study of CD8+ T cells in alopecia areata. Here immunoSEQ multiplex PCR was the method, and the copy in TCRdb shows in-frame clones only, minus some. The sample holds about 34,000 clones, 55% seen once. The sequenced sample was NKG2D-high CD8+ T cells sorted from blood. All receptors come from a human donor with alopecia areata. Both conserved end residues are part of each CDR3. Fields, in order: J gene, clone size, D gene, V gene, CDR3 protein, CDR3 DNA. D genes are given only for firm matches. Some rows mark clone size as missing; the rest say once, few, many or name a class of expanded clone.

TRBJ1-1,.,TRBD1,TRBV9,CASSTDRGNTEAFF,TGTGCCAGCAGCACGGACAGGGGGAACACTGAAGCTTTCTTT
TRBJ2-3,.,TRBD2,TRBV5-1,CASSPGTSGRTDTQYF,TGCGCCAGCAGCCCGGGGACTAGCGGGAGGACAGATACGCAGTATTTT
TRBJ2-1,few,.,TRBV5-1,CASSLGPIIPGINEQFF,TGCGCCAGCAGCTTGGGGCCTATTATTCCCGGGATCAATGAGCAGTTCTTC
TRBJ2-7,few,TRBD1,TRBV13,CASSLEPGQGKGYEQYF,TGTGCCAGCAGCTTGGAGCCCGGACAGGGTAAGGGCTACGAGCAGTACTTC
TRBJ2-3,.,.,TRBV9,CASSVGLTSTDTQYF,TGTGCCAGCAGCGTAGGGCTGACTAGCACAGATACGCAGTATTTT
TRBJ2-1,few,TRBD2,TRBV15,CATSREAGAGYNEQFF,TGTGCCACCAGCAGGGAAGCGGGAGCGGGCTACAATGAGCAGTTCTTC
TRBJ2-1,few,TRBD1,TRBV5-1,CASSLAGTGIGEQFF,TGCGCCAGCAGCTTGGCCGGGACAGGGATCGGTGAGCAGTTCTTC
TRBJ1-1,.,.,TRBV14,CASSQLRRGDPEAFF,TGTGCCAGCAGCCAACTAAGAAGAGGGGACCCTGAAGCTTTCTTT
TRBJ2-6,.,TRBD1,TRBV5-5,CASSSSTGAGANVLTF,TGTGCCAGCAGTTCCTCAACAGGGGCTGGGGCCAACGTCCTGACTTTC
TRBJ2-5,.,.,TRBV28,CASSLAGRETQYF,TGTGCCAGCAGTTTAGCAGGGAGGGAGACCCAGTACTTC
TRBJ2-5,few,TRBD2,TRBV29-1,CSARYNSGRAGETQYF,TGCAGCGCTCGGTACAATAGCGGGAGGGCCGGGGAGACCCAGTACTTC
TRBJ1-2,.,.,TRBV5-1,CASSLDGAGYGYTF,TGCGCCAGCAGCTTGGATGGGGCCGGCTATGGCTACACCTTC
TRBJ2-2,.,TRBD2,TRBV7-8,CASSTGLAAGELFF,TGTGCCAGCAGCACGGGACTAGCGGCCGGGGAGCTGTTTTTT
TRBJ2-7,few,.,TRBV4-3,CASSQGRGTYEQYF,TGCGCCAGCAGCCAAGGTCGAGGAACCTACGAGCAGTACTTC
TRBJ2-7,.,.,TRBV5-6,CASSLLGVAYEQYF,TGTGCCAGCAGCTTGCTTGGGGTGGCCTACGAGCAGTACTTC
TRBJ1-1,.,.,TRBV27,CASSLGDTEAFF,TGTGCCAGCAGTTTGGGGGACACTGAAGCTTTCTTT
TRBJ1-1,few,.,TRBV9,CASPDTEAFF,TGTGCCAGCCCGGACACTGAAGCTTTCTTT
TRBJ1-1,.,.,TRBV7-9,CASSLWGTEAFF,TGTGCCAGCAGCTTATGGGGCACTGAAGCTTTCTTT
TRBJ2-1,.,TRBD1,TRBV5-6,CASSLGDRGYNEQFF,TGTGCCAGCAGCTTGGGGGACAGGGGTTACAATGAGCAGTTCTTC
TRBJ2-3,few,.,TRBV5-6,CASSLYREKADTQYF,TGTGCCAGCAGCTTGTATCGGGAGAAGGCAGATACGCAGTATTTT
TRBJ2-6,.,.,TRBV7-6,CASSSIFTGANVLTF,TGTGCCAGCAGCTCGATATTCACTGGGGCCAACGTCCTGACTTTC
TRBJ2-2,.,.,TRBV2,CARGITNTGELFF,TGTGCCAGGGGGATTACGAACACCGGGGAGCTGTTTTTT
TRBJ2-1,.,TRBD2,TRBV13,CASSLGPGLATYNEQFF,TGTGCCAGCAGCTTAGGCCCGGGACTAGCGACCTACAATGAGCAGTTCTTC
TRBJ2-5,.,.,TRBV4-1,CASSQVGGETQYF,TGCGCCAGCAGCCAAGTAGGGGGGGAGACCCAGTACTTC
TRBJ2-5,.,.,TRBV4-3,CASSQGGGRGETQYF,TGCGCCAGCAGCCAGGGTGGGGGTAGAGGGGAGACCCAGTACTTC
TRBJ2-7,.,TRBD2,TRBV27,CASSFSLGSGRYEQYF,TGTGCCAGCAGTTTCTCTCTTGGTAGCGGGAGGTACGAGCAGTACTTC
TRBJ2-5,.,.,TRBV7-9,CASSLVGEGTQYF,TGTGCCAGCAGCTTAGTAGGGGAAGGGACCCAGTACTTC
TRBJ1-1,.,.,TRBV6-5,CASSYFMRENTEAFF,TGTGCCAGCAGTTACTTCATGAGGGAGAACACTGAAGCTTTCTTT
TRBJ1-4,.,.,TRBV7-9,CASSPTLRRNRNEKLFF,TGTGCCAGCAGCCCTACCCTTAGGCGGAACAGAAATGAAAAACTGTTTTTT
TRBJ2-7,.,TRBD1,TRBV5-1,CASSLGDRDDEQYF,TGCGCCAGCAGCTTGGGGGACAGGGACGACGAGCAGTACTTC
TRBJ2-1,.,TRBD2,TRBV4-2,CASSLALGGTSGSKSYNEQFF,TGTGCCAGCAGCCTTGCCTTGGGCGGGACTAGCGGGAGTAAGTCCTACAATGAGCAGTTCTTC
TRBJ2-7,.,TRBD2,TRBV18,CASSPLTSGRWYEQYF,TGTGCCAGCTCACCATTGACTAGCGGGAGGTGGTACGAGCAGTACTTC
TRBJ2-4,.,TRBD1,TRBV7-8,CASSSRQGSIDIQYF,TGTGCCAGCAGCTCCAGACAGGGGAGTATAGACATTCAGTACTTC
TRBJ2-3,.,.,TRBV7-3,CASSSPNTDTQYF,TGTGCCAGCAGCTCGCCTAACACAGATACGCAGTATTTT
TRBJ1-5,few,TRBD1,TRBV7-9,CASSLEGGSNQPQHF,TGTGCCAGCAGCTTAGAAGGGGGCTCCAATCAGCCCCAGCATTTT
TRBJ2-2,.,TRBD1,TRBV6-1,CASSVGTGSGELFF,TGTGCCAGCAGTGTAGGGACAGGGTCCGGGGAGCTGTTTTTT
TRBJ1-1,.,.,TRBV9,CASSVEIDRGGNTEAFF,TGTGCCAGCAGCGTAGAGATAGATAGGGGAGGAAACACTGAAGCTTTCTTT
TRBJ2-1,.,.,TRBV10-3,CAINADNEQFF,TGTGCCATCAATGCCGACAATGAGCAGTTCTTC
TRBJ2-3,.,TRBD2,TRBV28,CASSSGLAGGKSTDTQYF,TGTGCCAGCAGTTCCGGACTAGCGGGAGGTAAAAGCACAGATACGCAGTATTTT
TRBJ2-3,.,TRBD2,TRBV5-1,CASSWTSGNTDTQYF,TGCGCCAGCAGTTGGACTAGCGGAAACACAGATACGCAGTATTTT
TRBJ2-2,once,TRBD2,TRBV9,CASSPTGLREGAGELFF,TGTGCCAGCAGCCCAACGGGGTTGCGGGAGGGAGCCGGGGAGCTGTTTTTT
TRBJ2-7,.,TRBD2,TRBV28,CASSFQTSGSSYEQYF,TGTGCCAGCAGTTTTCAGACTAGCGGCAGCTCCTACGAGCAGTACTTC
TRBJ1-2,.,.,TRBV5-6,CASSLQMVNYGYTF,TGTGCCAGCAGCTTACAAATGGTTAACTATGGCTACACCTTC
TRBJ2-1,.,TRBD2,TRBV7-9,CASTRLAAYNEQFF,TGTGCCAGCACCAGACTAGCGGCCTACAATGAGCAGTTCTTC